This paragraph reports one T cell receptor beta chain. The record originates from a study of T cell changes during pregnancy in multiple sclerosis. This table comes from immunoSEQ multiplex PCR, and its TCRdb copy is limited to in-frame clones, with some not included. The repertoire holds over 35,000 clones, with almost 95% as singletons. J gave up 6 bases and V 6 bases, and 13 bases lay outside the gene matches. Germline-derived CDR1 and CDR2 are SNHLY and FYNNEI. CDR3 length: 16 amino acids. The chain links TRBV2 to TRBJ2-3, with 9 nucleotides matching TRBD2. Sequencing input: peripheral blood. The TCR was taken from a female donor with multiple sclerosis, enrolled in a pregnancy study. The CDR3 DNA sequence: TGTGCCAGCAGCCCGAGACTAGCGGTAATGGCGGATACGCAGTATTTT. It translates to CASSPRLAVMADTQYF.